The sequence of this T cell receptor beta chain was determined in a study of human T cells and chemical hapten exposure. Germline CDR1 SNHLY, CDR2 FYNNEI. CDR3 length: 15 residues. The V gene end was trimmed by 7 bases and the J gene end by 6 bases; junction bases not matched to a gene: 11. The time point is: patch test 1, 2 weeks after DPC sensitization. Documented treatment: therapeutic diphenylcyclopropenone sensitization with weekly scalp DPC. TCRdb used MiXCR to reprocess the RACE reads, holding one entry per CDR3 protein. Among nearly 350,000 distinct CDR3 sequences listed, approximately 6.3% were seen once.

This clonotype was sampled from a woman aged 18-29 years with alopecia areata. Some clones in this sample may be carry-over from other donors' samples. The chain joins TRBV2 to TRBJ2-1, with TRBD2 matching 8 bases. The specimen was whole blood, collected in connection with sensitization to the hapten diphenylcyclopropenone (DPC). For the CDR3, the DNA is TGTGCCAGCACCGGGGGACTAGACATGTCCAATGAGCAGTTCTTC. Protein: CASTGGLDMSNEQFF.